The 8 T cell receptor beta chains in this list originate from one sample, sequenced in a study of cytomegalovirus exposure and HLA in healthy donors. The PCR was carried out with 60 Vbeta primers and 13 Jbeta primers. The method was immunoSEQ multiplex PCR; TCRdb's version includes in-frame clones alone and lacks a portion of them. This sample carries 100,000 to 150,000 clones, 55% to 75% of them seen once, and the ten largest clones take around 4%. Material for sequencing was PBMCs. All receptors derive from a man aged 25 to 40 in good health and CMV-seronegative.

V gene TRBV11-2 combines with J gene TRBJ1-1, with D possibly TRBD1 on 6 matching bases. V was clipped by 9 bases and J by 3 bases, with 14 bases between them. The CDR3 totals 13 residues. Germline loops: CDR1 SGHAT, CDR2 FQNNGV. CDR3 residues: CASSTGTDTEAFF. CDR3 sequence (DNA): TGTGCCAGTAGCACAGGGACGGACACTGAAGCTTTCTTT.

Of note for this clone: Different DNA sequences within this sample yield the same CDR3. The genes are TRBV5-3 and TRBJ1-4; D is uncertain. TRBV5-3 is designated an ORF whose function remains uncertain. V was clipped by 4 bases and J by 7 bases, with 11 bases between them. The CDR3 runs 13 residues. The CDR3 protein is CARSPGGGEKLFF. In DNA form, the CDR3 reads TGTGCCAGAAGCCCCGGCGGCGGTGAAAAACTGTTTTTT.

This clone was counted between two and nine times. The chain recombines TRBV5-1 with TRBJ1-1, with 7 bases matching TRBD1. The junction had 10 bases not matched to a gene; V was cut back by 0 bases and J by 5 bases. The CDR3 covers 16 residues. Germline lookup yields CDR1 SGHRS and CDR2 YFSETQ. CDR3 loop: CASSLEGAGGPTEAFF. DNA for the CDR3: TGCGCCAGCAGCTTGGAAGGTGCAGGGGGTCCAACTGAAGCTTTCTTT.

With regard to this clone: No conserved phenylalanine or tryptophan is present at the end of the CDR3, so a read error is the likely explanation. No DNA is shown, since the ends of the CDR3 on it are uncertain; the CDR3 is the one TCRdb lists. The chain uses TRBV2 and TRBJ1-2; TRBD1 is taken as the D call from the table, unchecked against the DNA. The CDR3 totals 13 residues, both ends included. Looked up from germline, CDR1 is SNHLY and CDR2 is FYNNEI. The CDR3 protein is CASILMGQVPFLI.

This chain joins TRBV7-9 and TRBJ1-1; D perhaps matches TRBD1 (5 bases). Germline V lookup: CDR1 SEHNR, CDR2 FQNEAQ (reference sequence). With 1 base removed from V and 4 bases from J, the gap between germline ends came to 7 bases. CDR3 size: 13 residues. CDR3 sequence (DNA): TGTGCCAGCAGCTTAGGGGGGGTCACTGAAGCTTTCTTT. Amino acid sequence: CASSLGGVTEAFF. The full variable domain, completed using reference TRBV7-9 and TRBJ1-1, is DTGVSQNPRHKITKRGQNVTFRCDPISEHNRLYWYRQTLGQGPEFLTYFQNEAQLEKSRLLSDRFSAERPKGSFSTLEIQRTEQGDSAMYLCASSLGGVTEAFFGQGTRLTVV.

The chain joins TRBV6-5 to TRBJ2-1; 7 positions match TRBD2. This CDR3 spans 16 amino acids. Germline V gene data show CDR1 as MNHEY and CDR2 as SVGAGI. J gave up 8 bases and V 2 bases, and 12 bases lay outside the gene matches. CDR3 bases: TGTGCCAGCAGTTACGCCCGGGACTACCAAAGGGATGAGCAGTTCTTC. This encodes CASSYARDYQRDEQFF.

This clone turned up a few times. The chain recombines TRBV11-2 with TRBJ1-6; a weak D match, TRBD1 (6 bases). The germline V gene encodes CDR1 SGHAT and CDR2 FQNNGV. V shed 1 base and J shed 8 bases, with 9 bases lying between them. CDR3 length equals 14 residues. The CDR3 loop reads CASSLVGGDSPLHF. Here the CDR3 DNA reads TGTGCCAGCAGCTTAGTAGGGGGGGATTCACCCCTCCACTTT.

The CDR3 nucleotides are TGTGCCTGGAGCTTCGGGTTTAACACTGAAGCTTTCTTT. Protein sequence: CAWSFGFNTEAFF. The chain employs TRBV30 and TRBJ1-1; D remains unclear. CDR1 and CDR2 from the germline V gene are GTSNPN and SVGIG (reference sequence). The CDR3 length is 13 residues. V was trimmed by 3 bases and J by 2 bases, leaving 10 bases between them.